This T cell receptor (beta chain) was sequenced in a study of regulatory T cells in long-lasting Graves disease. This clonotype occurred many times. Indicated time point: newly diagnosed GD, antithyroid drugs for less than 3 months. Extracted RNA from PBMCs served as the source of the TCR library. American Thyroid Association guidelines served as the basis for diagnosing Graves' disease. V lost 2 bases to trimming and J lost 5 bases, with 21 bases between them. The germline V gene has CDR1 MNHEY and CDR2 SVGAGI. The CDR3 totals 17 residues. Relying on iRepertoire HTBI primers and Arm-PCR of CDR3 regions, the team built TCR beta libraries. MiXCR, run by TCRdb on the multiplex PCR reads, gives a single entry per CDR3 protein. The table includes some 220,000 distinct CDR3 sequences, roughly 18% detected once. Separately, the same data were catalogued under a study of T cells in Graves' hyperthyroidism and ophthalmopathy. From that second work: First-round RT-PCR targeting the TCR CDR3 was performed with the HTBI primer set.

This clonotype originated in a woman between 25 and 40 years old with Graves disease. Sequenced here: peripheral blood mononuclear cells (PBMCs), sampled at new diagnosis, from a patient treated with antithyroid drugs. The rearrangement uses TRBV6-5 and TRBJ1-2; the D is unclear. The CDR3 spells CASSYRQVRRDDYGYTF. In DNA form, the CDR3 reads TGTGCCAGCAGTTACCGCCAGGTCAGAAGGGATGATTATGGCTACACCTTC.